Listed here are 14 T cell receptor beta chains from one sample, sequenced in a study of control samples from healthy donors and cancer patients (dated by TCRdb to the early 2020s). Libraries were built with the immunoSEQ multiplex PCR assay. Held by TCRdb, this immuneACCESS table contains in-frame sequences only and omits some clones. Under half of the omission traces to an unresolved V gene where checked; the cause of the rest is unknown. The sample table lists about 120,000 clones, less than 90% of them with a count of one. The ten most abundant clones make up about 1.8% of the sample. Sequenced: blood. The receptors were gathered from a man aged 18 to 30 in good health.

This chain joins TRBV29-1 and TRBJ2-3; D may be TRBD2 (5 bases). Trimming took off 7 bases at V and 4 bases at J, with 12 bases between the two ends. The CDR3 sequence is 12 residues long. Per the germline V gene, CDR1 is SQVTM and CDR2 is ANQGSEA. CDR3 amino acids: CSALLGSDTQYF. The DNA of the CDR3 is TGCAGCGCACTACTAGGGTCAGATACGCAGTATTTT.

CDR3 sequence reads: CASSYREGAITEAFF. The CDR3 DNA reads as TGTGCCAGCAGTTATAGAGAGGGGGCGATCACTGAAGCTTTCTTT. The chain joins TRBV6-6 to TRBJ1-1; TRBD1 aligns across 7 bases. The CDR3 is made up of 15 amino acids. Germline assignment: CDR1 MNHNY and CDR2 SVGAGI (reference sequence). The ends lost 3 bases at V and 4 bases at J; junction bases unmatched: 8.

This CDR3 is CATSASGTGRFEAFF. The CDR3 DNA sequence: TGTGCCACCAGTGCGTCCGGGACAGGGCGGTTTGAAGCTTTCTTT. V usage is TRBV24-1 and J usage is TRBJ1-1, with TRBD1 identical over 9 bases. Germline V gene sequence: CDR1 KGHDR, CDR2 SFDVKD. There are 15 residues in the CDR3. The trim removed 5 bases at V and 7 bases at J, leaving 10 bases unmatched.

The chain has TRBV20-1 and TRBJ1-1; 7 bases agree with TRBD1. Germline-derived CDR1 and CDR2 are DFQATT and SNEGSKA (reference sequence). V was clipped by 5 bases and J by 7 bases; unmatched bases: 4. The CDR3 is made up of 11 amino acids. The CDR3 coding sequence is TGCAGTGCTGGGGACAGCTTTGAAGCTTTCTTT. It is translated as CSAGDSFEAFF.

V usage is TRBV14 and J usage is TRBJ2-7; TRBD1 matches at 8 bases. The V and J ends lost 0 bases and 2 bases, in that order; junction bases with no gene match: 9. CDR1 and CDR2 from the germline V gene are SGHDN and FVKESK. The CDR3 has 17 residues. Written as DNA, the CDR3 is TGTGCCAGCAGCCAAGATTCCCGGACAGGGTGGACCTACGAGCAGTACTTC. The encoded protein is CASSQDSRTGWTYEQYF.

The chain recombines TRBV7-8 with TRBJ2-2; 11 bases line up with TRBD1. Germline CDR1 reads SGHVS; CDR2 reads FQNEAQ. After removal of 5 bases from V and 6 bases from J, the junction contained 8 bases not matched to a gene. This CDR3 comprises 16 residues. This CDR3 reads CASSPRGQGAAGELFF. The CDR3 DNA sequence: TGTGCCAGCAGCCCAAGAGGACAGGGGGCAGCCGGGGAGCTGTTTTTT.

The CDR3 sequence is CATSDLGTDSNTEAFF. In nucleotides, the CDR3 is TGTGCCACCAGTGATTTGGGGACAGATTCGAACACTGAAGCTTTCTTT. This chain connects TRBV24-1 to TRBJ1-1; TRBD1 matches 7 bases. CDR1 KGHDR and CDR2 SFDVKD come from the germline V gene. This CDR3 has 16 amino acids. V shed 0 bases, J shed 1 base, and the junction held 4 bases outside the gene matches.

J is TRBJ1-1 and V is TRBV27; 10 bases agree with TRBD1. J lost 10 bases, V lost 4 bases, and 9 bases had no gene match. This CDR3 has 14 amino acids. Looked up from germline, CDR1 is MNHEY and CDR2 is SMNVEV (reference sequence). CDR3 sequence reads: CASSSGTGVRLAFF. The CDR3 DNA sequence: TGTGCCAGCAGTTCAGGGACAGGGGTCCGTCTAGCTTTCTTT.

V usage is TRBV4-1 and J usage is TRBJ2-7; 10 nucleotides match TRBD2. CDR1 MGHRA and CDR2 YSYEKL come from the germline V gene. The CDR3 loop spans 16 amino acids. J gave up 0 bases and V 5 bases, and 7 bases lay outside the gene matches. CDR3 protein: CASSGTSADASYEQYF. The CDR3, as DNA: TGCGCCAGCAGCGGGACTAGCGCCGATGCCTCCTACGAGCAGTACTTC.

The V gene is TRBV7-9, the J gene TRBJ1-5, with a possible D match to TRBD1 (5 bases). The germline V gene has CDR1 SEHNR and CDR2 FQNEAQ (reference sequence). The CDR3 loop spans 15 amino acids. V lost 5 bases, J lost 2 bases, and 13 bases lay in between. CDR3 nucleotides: TGTGCCAGCAGCACGGAGGGACGTGGCAATCAGCCCCAGCATTTT. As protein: CASSTEGRGNQPQHF.

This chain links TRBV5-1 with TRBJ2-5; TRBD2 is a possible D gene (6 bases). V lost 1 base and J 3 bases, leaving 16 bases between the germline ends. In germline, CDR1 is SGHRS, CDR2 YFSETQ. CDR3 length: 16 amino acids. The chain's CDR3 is CASSLSSGTGKETQYF. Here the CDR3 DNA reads TGCGCCAGCAGCTTGAGCTCCGGGACTGGTAAAGAGACCCAGTACTTC. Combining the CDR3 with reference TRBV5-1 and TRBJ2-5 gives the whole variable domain KAGVTQTPRYLIKTRGQQVTLSCSPISGHRSVSWYQQTPGQGLQFLFEYFSETQRNKGNFPGRFSGRQFSNSRSEMNVSTLELGDSALYLCASSLSSGTGKETQYFGPGTRLLVL.

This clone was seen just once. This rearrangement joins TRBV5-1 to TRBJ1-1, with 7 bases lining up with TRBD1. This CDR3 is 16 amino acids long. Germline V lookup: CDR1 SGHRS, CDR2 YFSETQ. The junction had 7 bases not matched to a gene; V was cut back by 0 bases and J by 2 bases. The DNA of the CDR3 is TGCGCCAGCAGCTTGGCCGGGGTAGGGGGCAACACTGAAGCTTTCTTT. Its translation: CASSLAGVGGNTEAFF. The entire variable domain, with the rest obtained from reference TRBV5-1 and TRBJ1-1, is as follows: KAGVTQTPRYLIKTRGQQVTLSCSPISGHRSVSWYQQTPGQGLQFLFEYFSETQRNKGNFPGRFSGRQFSNSRSEMNVSTLELGDSALYLCASSLAGVGGNTEAFFGQGTRLTVV.

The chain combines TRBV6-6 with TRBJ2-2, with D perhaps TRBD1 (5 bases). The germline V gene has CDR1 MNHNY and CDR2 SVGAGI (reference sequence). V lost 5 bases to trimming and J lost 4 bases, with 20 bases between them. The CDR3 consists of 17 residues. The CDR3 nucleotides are TGTGCCAGCAGTCCCTCATATAGGGGCACCCTCACCGGGGAGCTGTTTTTT. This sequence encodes CASSPSYRGTLTGELFF.

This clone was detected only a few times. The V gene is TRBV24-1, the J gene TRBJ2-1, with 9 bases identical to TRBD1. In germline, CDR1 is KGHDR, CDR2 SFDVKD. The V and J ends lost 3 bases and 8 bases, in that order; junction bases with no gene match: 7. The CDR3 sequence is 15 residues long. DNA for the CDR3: TGTGCCACCAGTGATCTTACCGGGACAGGGTATGAGCAGTTCTTC. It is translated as CATSDLTGTGYEQFF.